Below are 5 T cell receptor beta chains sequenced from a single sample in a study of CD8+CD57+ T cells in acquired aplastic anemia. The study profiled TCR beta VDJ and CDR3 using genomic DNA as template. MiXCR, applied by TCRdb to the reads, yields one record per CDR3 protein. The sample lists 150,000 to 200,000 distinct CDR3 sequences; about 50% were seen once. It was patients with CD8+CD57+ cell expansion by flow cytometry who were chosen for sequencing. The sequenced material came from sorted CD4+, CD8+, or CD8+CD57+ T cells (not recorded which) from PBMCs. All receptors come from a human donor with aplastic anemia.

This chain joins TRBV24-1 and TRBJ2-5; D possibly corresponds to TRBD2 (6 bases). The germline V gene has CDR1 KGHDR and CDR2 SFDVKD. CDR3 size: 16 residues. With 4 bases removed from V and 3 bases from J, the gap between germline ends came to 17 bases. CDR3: CATSDHGVGRKETQYF. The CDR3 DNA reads TGTGCCACCAGTGACCACGGCGTGGGGAGGAAAGAGACCCAGTACTTC.

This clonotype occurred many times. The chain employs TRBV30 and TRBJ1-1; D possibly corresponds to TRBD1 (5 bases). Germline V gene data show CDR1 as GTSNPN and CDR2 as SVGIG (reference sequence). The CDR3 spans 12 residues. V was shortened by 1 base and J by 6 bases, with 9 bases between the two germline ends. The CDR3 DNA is TGTGCCTGGAGTGAGGTGACAGCTGAAGCTTTCTTT. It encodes CAWSEVTAEAFF.

CDR3 sequence (DNA): TGCGCCAGCAGCCAAGACGGAAAATATGGCTACACCTTC. It specifies CASSQDGKYGYTF. The chain links TRBV4-1 to TRBJ1-2; no definite D call. Deletions cut 0 bases from V and 5 bases from J, with 7 bases between. Germline V CDR1 and CDR2: MGHRA, YSYEKL. This CDR3 has 13 residues.

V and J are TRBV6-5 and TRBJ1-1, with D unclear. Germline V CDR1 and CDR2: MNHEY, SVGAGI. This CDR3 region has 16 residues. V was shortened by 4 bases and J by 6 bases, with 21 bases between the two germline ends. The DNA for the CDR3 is TGTGCCAGCAGTTCCCCCCCCGTCGGCAACGGGGCTGAAGCTTTCTTT. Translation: CASSSPPVGNGAEAFF.

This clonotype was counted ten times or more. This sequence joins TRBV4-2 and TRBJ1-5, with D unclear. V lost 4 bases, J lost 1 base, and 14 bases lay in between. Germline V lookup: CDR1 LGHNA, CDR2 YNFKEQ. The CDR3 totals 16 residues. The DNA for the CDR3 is TGTGCCAGCAGCCCCGGCGCAGCGGGAAGCAATCAGCCCCAGCATTTT. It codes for CASSPGAAGSNQPQHF.